This TCR beta chain was captured in a study of immune characterization of retroperitoneal liposarcoma (dated by TCRdb to the late 2010s). The library was obtained by PCR. TCRdb records NextSeq 500 as the sequencer. TCRdb took the public reads, trimmed them with fastp at Q25, ran MiXCR for clone calling and kept in-frame beta chains. Entries that share a CDR3 protein sequence are merged under the most common genes and DNA. This sample is represented by around 5,000 distinct CDR3 sequences; around 30% of them were singletons. The top ten hold about 30% of the sample. Details on this clonotype: Its antigen is currently not known. No quality values exist for individual bases; no much larger clone is one base distant.

The cysteine opens and the phenylalanine closes a CDR3 of 10 amino acids. Of the read, only the CDR3 DNA is kept; its 30 bases are in frame from base 1. For CDR1 and CDR2, the germline V gene lists SGHRS and YFSETQ. V was cut back by 8 bases and J by 7 bases, leaving a gap of 7 bases between them. The source of this sequence is a female donor with retroperitoneal liposarcoma. The sequence joins TRBV5-1 to TRBJ1-3; the best D guess is TRBD1, with 5 bases matching. Source material: tumor tissue. The DNA sequence is TGCGCCAGGGGGGGTAACACCATATATTTT. This translates into CARGGNTIYF.